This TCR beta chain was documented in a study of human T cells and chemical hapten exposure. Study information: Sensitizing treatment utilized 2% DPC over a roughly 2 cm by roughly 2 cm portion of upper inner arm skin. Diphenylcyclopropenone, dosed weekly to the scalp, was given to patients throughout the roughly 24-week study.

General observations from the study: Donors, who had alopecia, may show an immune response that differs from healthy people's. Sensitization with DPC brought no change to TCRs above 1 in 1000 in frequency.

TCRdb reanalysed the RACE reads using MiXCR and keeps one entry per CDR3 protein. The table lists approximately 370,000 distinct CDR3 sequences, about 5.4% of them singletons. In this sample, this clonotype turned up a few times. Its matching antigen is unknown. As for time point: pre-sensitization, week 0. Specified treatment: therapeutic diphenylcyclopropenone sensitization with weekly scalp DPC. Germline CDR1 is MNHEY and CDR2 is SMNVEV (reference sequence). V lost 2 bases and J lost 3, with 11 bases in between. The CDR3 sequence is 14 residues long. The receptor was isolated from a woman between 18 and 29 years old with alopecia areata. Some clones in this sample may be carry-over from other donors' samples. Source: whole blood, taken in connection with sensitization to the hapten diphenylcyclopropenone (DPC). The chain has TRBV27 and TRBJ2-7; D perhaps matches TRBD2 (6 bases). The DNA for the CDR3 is TGTGCCAGCAGTTTAGGAGGGCTGATCTACGAGCAGTACTTC. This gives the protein CASSLGGLIYEQYF.